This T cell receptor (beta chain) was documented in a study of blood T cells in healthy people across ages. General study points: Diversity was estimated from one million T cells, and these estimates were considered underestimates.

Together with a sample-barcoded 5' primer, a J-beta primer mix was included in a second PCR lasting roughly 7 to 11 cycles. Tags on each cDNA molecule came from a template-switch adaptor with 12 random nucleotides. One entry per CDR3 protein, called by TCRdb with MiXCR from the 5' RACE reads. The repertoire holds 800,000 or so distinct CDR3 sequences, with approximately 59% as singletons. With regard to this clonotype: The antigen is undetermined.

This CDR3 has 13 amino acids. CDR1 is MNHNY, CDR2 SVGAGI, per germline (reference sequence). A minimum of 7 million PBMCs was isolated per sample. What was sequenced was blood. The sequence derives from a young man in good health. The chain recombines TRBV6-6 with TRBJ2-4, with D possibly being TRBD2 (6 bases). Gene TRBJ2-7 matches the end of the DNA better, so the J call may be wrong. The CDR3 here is CASSYSWRDEQYF. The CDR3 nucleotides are TGTGCCAGCAGTTACTCGTGGAGGGACGAGCAGTACTTC.